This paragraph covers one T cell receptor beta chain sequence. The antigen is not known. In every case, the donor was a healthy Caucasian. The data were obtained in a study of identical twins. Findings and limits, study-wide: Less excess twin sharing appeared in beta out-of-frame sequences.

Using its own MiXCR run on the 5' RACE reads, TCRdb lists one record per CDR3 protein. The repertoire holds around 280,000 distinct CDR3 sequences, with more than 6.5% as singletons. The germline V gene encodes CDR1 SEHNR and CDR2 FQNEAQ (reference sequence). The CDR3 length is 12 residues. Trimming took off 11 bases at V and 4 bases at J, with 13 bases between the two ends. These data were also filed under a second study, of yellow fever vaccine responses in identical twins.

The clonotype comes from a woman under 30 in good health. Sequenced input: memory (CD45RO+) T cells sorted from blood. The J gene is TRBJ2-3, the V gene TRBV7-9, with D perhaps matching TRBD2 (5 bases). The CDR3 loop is CAVRLLSDTQYF. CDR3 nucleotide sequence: TGTGCCGTCCGACTATTGTCAGATACGCAGTATTTT.